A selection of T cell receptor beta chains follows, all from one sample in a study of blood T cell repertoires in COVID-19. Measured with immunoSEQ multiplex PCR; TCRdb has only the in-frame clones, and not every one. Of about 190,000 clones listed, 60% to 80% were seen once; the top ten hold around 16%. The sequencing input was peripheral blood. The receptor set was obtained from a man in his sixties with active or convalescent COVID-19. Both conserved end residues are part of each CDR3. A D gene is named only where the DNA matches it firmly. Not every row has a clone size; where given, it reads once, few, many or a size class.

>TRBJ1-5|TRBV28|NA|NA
TGTGCCAGCAGTTCGCATCAGGGAAGCAATCAGCCCCAGCATTTT
CASSSHQGSNQPQHF
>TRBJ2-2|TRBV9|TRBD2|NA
TGTGCCAGCAGCGTAGGGGGAGGGCGTAGCACCGGGGAGCTGTTTTTT
CASSVGGGRSTGELFF
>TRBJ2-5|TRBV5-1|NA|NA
TGCGCCAGCAGCTTGACAGGGATTGGAAGACAAGAGACCCAGTACTTC
CASSLTGIGRQETQYF
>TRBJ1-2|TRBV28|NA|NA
TGTGCCAGCGGTGGCAGTCCCTATGGCTACACCTTC
CASGGSPYGYTF
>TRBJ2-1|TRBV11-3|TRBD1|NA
TGTGCCAGCAGCTTAGATGGTAGGACAGGGGGCTGGGATGAGCAGTTCTTC
CASSLDGRTGGWDEQFF
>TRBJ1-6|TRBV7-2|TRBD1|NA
TGTGCCAGCAGCCCGAACCGGTATCCAGGGGGCTCCTATAATTCACCCCTCCACTTT
CASSPNRYPGGSYNSPLHF
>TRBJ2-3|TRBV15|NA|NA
TGTGCCACCAGCAGAGGACTCCAAGGAGGCACAGATACGCAGTATTTT
CATSRGLQGGTDTQYF
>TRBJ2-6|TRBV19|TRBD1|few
TGTGCCAGTAGTACGATCCGGGACAGGGGGTTTCGGGCCAACGTCCTGACTTTC
CASSTIRDRGFRANVLTF
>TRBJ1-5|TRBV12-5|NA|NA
TGTACTAGTGCCTTAACAGGGATGGGCAATCAGCCCCAGCATTTT
CTSALTGMGNQPQHF
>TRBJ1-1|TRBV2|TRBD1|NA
TGTGCCAGCAGCACAGGGGCCGGATACGCTTTCTTT
CASSTGAGYAFF
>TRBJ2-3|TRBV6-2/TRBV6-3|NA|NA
TGTGCCAGCAGCCGAACCTCAGTAAGAGATACGCAGTATTTT
CASSRTSVRDTQYF
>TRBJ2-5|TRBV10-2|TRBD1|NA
TGCGCCAGCAGTTGGGACAGGGGTGAGACCCAGTACTTC
CASSWDRGETQYF
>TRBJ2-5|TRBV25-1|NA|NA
TGTGCCAGCAGTGACTCAGGCCTTGCGGGGGAGACCCAGTACTTC
CASSDSGLAGETQYF
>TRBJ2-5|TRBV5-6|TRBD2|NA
TGTGCCAGCAGCTCCAGGTGGGGCGGGAGGGTACAAGAGACCCAGTACTTC
CASSSRWGGRVQETQYF
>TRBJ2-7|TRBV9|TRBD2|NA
TGTGCCAGCAGCGTAGCTTTTAGCGGGAGGATACCCTACGAGCAGTACTTC
CASSVAFSGRIPYEQYF
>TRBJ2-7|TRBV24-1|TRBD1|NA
TGTGCCACCAGTGGGACAGGTGGCTACGAGCAGTACTTC
CATSGTGGYEQYF
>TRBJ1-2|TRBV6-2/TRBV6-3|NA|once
TGTGCCAGCACCCCTCCCGGACGAAGGACAGTCTATGGCTACACCTTC
CASTPPGRRTVYGYTF
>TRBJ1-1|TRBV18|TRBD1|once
TGTGCCAGCTCACCCACGGGACAGGGGTCAACTGAAGCTTTCTTT
CASSPTGQGSTEAFF
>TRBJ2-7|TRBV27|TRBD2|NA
TGTGCCAGCGGTCGCGGGGGTGTCTACGAGCAGTACTTC
CASGRGGVYEQYF
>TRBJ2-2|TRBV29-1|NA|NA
TGCAGCGTTGAATTTAAGAGCACCGGGGAGCTGTTTTTT
CSVEFKSTGELFF
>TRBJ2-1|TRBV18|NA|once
TGTGCCAGCTCACCGGCGGCGTACGGGGACTCCTACAATGAGCAGTTCTTC
CASSPAAYGDSYNEQFF
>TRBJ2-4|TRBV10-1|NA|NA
TGCGCCAGCAGTGACCCAGGGAAGGGGCCATTAGCCAAAAACATTCAGTACTTC
CASSDPGKGPLAKNIQYF
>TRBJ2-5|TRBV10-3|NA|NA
TGTGCCATCAGTGAGCAGGGTGGGGAGACCCAGTACTTC
CAISEQGGETQYF
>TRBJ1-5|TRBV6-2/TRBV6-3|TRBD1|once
TGTGCCAGCAGCCCATCAGACAGGGTGCAGGGGCAGCCCCAGCATTTT
CASSPSDRVQGQPQHF
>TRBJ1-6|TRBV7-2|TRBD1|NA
TGTGCCAGCAGCCCCACAGGGGGGCTGTCACCCCTCCACTTT
CASSPTGGLSPLHF
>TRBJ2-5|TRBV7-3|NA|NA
TGTGCCAGCAGCTTAAGGGGCGGGAAGACCCAGTACTTC
CASSLRGGKTQYF
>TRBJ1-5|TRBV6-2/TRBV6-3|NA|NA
TGTGCCAGCAGTTACAGCTCAGGAGGTCAGCCCCAGCATTTT
CASSYSSGGQPQHF
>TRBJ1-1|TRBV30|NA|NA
TGTGCCTGGAGTAGGCAGGGAAACCTGGCAGAAGCTTTCTTT
CAWSRQGNLAEAFF
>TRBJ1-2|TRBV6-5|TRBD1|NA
TGTGCCAGAGGGACAGCTGACTATGGCTACACCTTC
CARGTADYGYTF
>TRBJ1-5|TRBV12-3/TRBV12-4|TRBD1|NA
TGTGCCAGCAGGGGGACAGCTAATCAGCCCCAGCATTTT
CASRGTANQPQHF
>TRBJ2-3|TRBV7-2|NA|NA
TGTGCCAGCAGCTTAGGTGCTAGGGGCCCAGATACGCAGTATTTT
CASSLGARGPDTQYF
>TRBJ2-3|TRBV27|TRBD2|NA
TGTGCCAGCAGTCCCTGGACTAGCGGAGATCGCACAGATACGCAGTATTTT
CASSPWTSGDRTDTQYF
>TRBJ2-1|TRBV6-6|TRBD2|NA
TGTGCCAGTACAACCGGGACTAGCAACTACAATGAGCAGTTCTTC
CASTTGTSNYNEQFF
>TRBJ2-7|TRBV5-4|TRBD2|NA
TGTGCCAGCAGTTCTGCGGGAGAGGCGTTTGGCGAGCAGTACTTC
CASSSAGEAFGEQYF
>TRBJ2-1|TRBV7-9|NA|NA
TGTGCCAGCAGTCTAGGAAGCTCCTACAATGAGCAGTTCTTC
CASSLGSSYNEQFF
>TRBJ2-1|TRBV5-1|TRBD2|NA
TGCGCCAGCAGCTGGACTAGCGGTGAGCAGTTCTTC
CASSWTSGEQFF
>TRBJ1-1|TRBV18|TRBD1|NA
TGTGCCAGCTTATTGGACAGGCAGAACACTGAAGCTTTCTTT
CASLLDRQNTEAFF
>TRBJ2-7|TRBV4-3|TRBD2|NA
TGCGCCAGCAGCCCGTCGACCGGGACTAGGGGCGAGCAGTACTTC
CASSPSTGTRGEQYF
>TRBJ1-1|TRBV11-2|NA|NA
TGTGCCAGCACCATAACGGGAGCCAGGGAAATGACTGAAGCTTTCTTT
CASTITGAREMTEAFF
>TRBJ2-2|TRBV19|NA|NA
TGTGCCAGTAGGCAACTAGGAGACACCGGGGAGCTGTTTTTT
CASRQLGDTGELFF
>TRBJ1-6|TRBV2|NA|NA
TGTGCCAGCAGGGGGGGGGCAGCAAATTCACCCCTCCACTTT
CASRGGAANSPLHF
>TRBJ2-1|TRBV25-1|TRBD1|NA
TGTGCCAGCAGCCTACAGGGGGCTCCCTATGAGCAGTTCTTC
CASSLQGAPYEQFF
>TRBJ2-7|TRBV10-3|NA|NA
TGTGCCGCCGGCGGGGCAGGCGGGGACTCCTACGAGCAGTACTTC
CAAGGAGGDSYEQYF
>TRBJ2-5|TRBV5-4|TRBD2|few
TGTGCCAGCAGCCCAGGACTAGCGGTGGAGACCCAGTACTTC
CASSPGLAVETQYF
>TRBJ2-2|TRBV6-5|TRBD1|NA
TGTGCCAGCAGTTACGGACAGGGGCGCACCGGGGAGCTGTTTTTT
CASSYGQGRTGELFF